The 9 T cell receptor beta chains below were found in one sample sequenced in a study of shared clonotypes between healthy human individuals. Data came from immunoSEQ multiplex PCR; TCRdb stores just in-frame clones and leaves some out. The data show around 940,000 clones, 76% seen once. The sequenced sample consisted of memory CD4+ T cells sorted from blood. As to subset: CD45RA-negative fraction. The receptors here all came from a man aged 18 to 29 in good health.

CDR3 sequence: CASSPGDRAITEKLFF. The CDR3 DNA follows: TGTGCCAGCAGTCCCGGGGACAGGGCCATCACTGAAAAACTGTTTTTT. The chain links TRBV28 to TRBJ1-4; 9 nucleotides agree with TRBD1. CDR1 and CDR2 (germline): MDHEN, SYDVKM. This CDR3 has 16 residues. V was pared by 5 bases and J by 7 bases, with 11 bases of the junction left unmatched.

The chain has TRBV2 and TRBJ2-5; weak D call: TRBD1 (5 bases). The germline CDR1 and CDR2 sequences are SNHLY and FYNNEI. The CDR3 is made up of 15 amino acids. V was cut by 1 base and J by 1 base, with 10 bases left in between. The CDR3 DNA sequence: TGTGCCAGCAGTGAAGGCGGACAAGTCCAAGAGACCCAGTACTTC. It codes for CASSEGGQVQETQYF.

The gene calls are TRBV6-6 and TRBJ2-5, with TRBD2 matching over 12 bases. CDR3 length: 15 amino acids. The germline V gene has CDR1 MNHNY and CDR2 SVGAGI (reference sequence). V dropped 6 bases and J dropped 5; count of bases not matched to a gene: 7. This CDR3 is CASREGLAGGETQYF. DNA for the CDR3: TGTGCCAGCAGGGAGGGGCTAGCGGGAGGGGAGACCCAGTACTTC.

This clone was counted a few times. The CDR3 loop is CASSSGTLTYEQYF. DNA of the CDR3: TGTGCCAGCAGCTCCGGGACTTTAACCTACGAGCAGTACTTC. The gene calls are TRBV5-6 and TRBJ2-7; D might be TRBD2 (6 bases). This CDR3 contains 14 residues. Germline-derived CDR1 and CDR2 are SGHDT and YYEEEE. With 3 bases removed from V and 2 bases from J, the gap between germline ends came to 12 bases.

This clone turned up a few times. The CDR3 nucleotides read TGTGCCAGTAGTAGCGGGGCCTACGAGCAGTACTTC. Its protein is CASSSGAYEQYF. This chain links TRBV19 with TRBJ2-7, with D perhaps TRBD2 (6 bases). This CDR3 spans 12 amino acids. Deletions cut 4 bases from V and 2 bases from J, with 6 bases between. Germline V gene lookup returns CDR1 LNHDA and CDR2 SQIVND (reference sequence).

V gene TRBV5-6 combines with J gene TRBJ2-3; possible D gene TRBD1, 6 bases. V shed 1 base and J shed 4 bases, with 19 bases lying between them. The germline CDR1 and CDR2 sequences are SGHDT and YYEEEE. This CDR3 contains 17 residues. Here the CDR3 reads CASSLLGAEGLPDTQYF. CDR3 bases: TGTGCCAGCAGCTTGTTGGGGGCCGAGGGGCTGCCAGATACGCAGTATTTT. Variable domain in full (rest from reference TRBV5-6 and TRBJ2-3): DAGVTQSPTHLIKTRGQQVTLRCSPKSGHDTVSWYQQALGQGPQFIFQYYEEEERQRGNFPDRFSGHQFPNYSSELNVNALLLGDSALYLCASSLLGAEGLPDTQYFGPGTRLTVL.

The CDR3 DNA follows: TGTGCCAGCAGCATCGACAGGGTGAACACTGAAGCTTTCTTT. It yields the protein CASSIDRVNTEAFF. The chain uses TRBV7-6 and TRBJ1-1; 7 bases match TRBD1. Looked up from germline, CDR1 is SGHVS and CDR2 is FNYEAQ. V trimming: 5 bases; J trimming: 0 bases; junction bases outside the gene matches: 3. The CDR3 loop spans 14 amino acids. The complete variable domain, with remaining parts taken from reference TRBV7-6 and TRBJ1-1, reads GAGVSQSPRYKVTKRGQDVALRCDPISGHVSLYWYRQALGQGPEFLTYFNYEAQQDKSGLPNDRFSAERPEGSISTLTIQRTEQRDSAMYRCASSIDRVNTEAFFGQGTRLTVV.

The chain recombines TRBV5-1 with TRBJ2-3; TRBD2 matches at 9 bases. Germline CDR1 SGHRS, CDR2 YFSETQ. V dropped 7 bases and J dropped 4; count of bases not matched to a gene: 7. This CDR3 comprises 14 residues. CDR3 sequence (DNA): TGCGCCAGCGCCCTAGCGGGATTGGCAGATACGCAGTATTTT. It translates to CASALAGLADTQYF. The full variable domain, in which reference TRBV5-1 and TRBJ2-3 provide the parts outside the CDR3, is KAGVTQTPRYLIKTRGQQVTLSCSPISGHRSVSWYQQTPGQGLQFLFEYFSETQRNKGNFPGRFSGRQFSNSRSEMNVSTLELGDSALYLCASALAGLADTQYFGPGTRLTVL.

A few counts support this clone. This chain links TRBV28 with TRBJ1-1; D may be TRBD1 (5 bases). CDR1 MDHEN and CDR2 SYDVKM come from the germline V gene. The CDR3 spans 16 residues. Trimming shortened V by 5 bases and J by 1 base, and 17 bases separated the two germline ends. The CDR3 is CASSRYGEGPNTEAFF. CDR3 in DNA: TGTGCCAGCAGTCGATACGGCGAGGGGCCGAACACTGAAGCTTTCTTT.